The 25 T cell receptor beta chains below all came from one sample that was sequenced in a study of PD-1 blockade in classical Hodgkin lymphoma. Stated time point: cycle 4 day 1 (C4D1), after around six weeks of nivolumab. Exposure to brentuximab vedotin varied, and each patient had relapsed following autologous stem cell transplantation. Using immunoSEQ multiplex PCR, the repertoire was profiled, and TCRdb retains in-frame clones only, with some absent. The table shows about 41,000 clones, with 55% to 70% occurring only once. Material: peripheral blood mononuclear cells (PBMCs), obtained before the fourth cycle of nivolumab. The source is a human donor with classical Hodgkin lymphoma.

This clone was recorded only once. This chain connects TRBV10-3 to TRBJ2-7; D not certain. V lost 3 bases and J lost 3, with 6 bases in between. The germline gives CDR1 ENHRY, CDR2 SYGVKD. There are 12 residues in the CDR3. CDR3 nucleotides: TGTGCCATCAGTGACTGGGGCTACGAGCAGTACTTC. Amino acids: CAISDWGYEQYF.

The chain's CDR3 is CASSAQSIDHAQHF. The CDR3 nucleotides read TGTGCCAGCAGCGCCCAGTCTATTGATCATGCCCAGCATTTT. The chain has TRBV6-5 and TRBJ1-5; D is ambiguous. V was cut by 6 bases and J by 11 bases, with 20 bases left in between. Germline-derived CDR1 and CDR2 are MNHEY and SVGAGI. The CDR3 has 14 amino acids.

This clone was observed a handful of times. This CDR3 reads CASSLREGTEAFF. Written as DNA, the CDR3 is TGTGCCAGCAGCTTAAGGGAGGGCACTGAAGCTTTCTTT. The rearrangement links TRBV11-1 to TRBJ1-1, with D hard to call. From germline, CDR1 is SGHAT and CDR2 FQDESV (reference sequence). This CDR3 comprises 13 residues. V lost 2 bases, J lost 4 bases, and 8 bases lay in between.

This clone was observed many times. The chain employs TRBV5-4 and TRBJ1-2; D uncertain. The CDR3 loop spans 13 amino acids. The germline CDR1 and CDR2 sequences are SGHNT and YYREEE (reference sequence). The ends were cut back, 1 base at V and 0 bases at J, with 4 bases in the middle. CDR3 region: CASSLRANYGYTF. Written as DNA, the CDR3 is TGTGCCAGCAGCTTGAGGGCTAACTATGGCTACACCTTC.

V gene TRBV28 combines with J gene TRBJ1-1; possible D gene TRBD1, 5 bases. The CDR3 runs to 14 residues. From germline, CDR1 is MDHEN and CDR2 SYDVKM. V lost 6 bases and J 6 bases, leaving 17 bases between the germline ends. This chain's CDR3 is CASRTHDSPAEAFF. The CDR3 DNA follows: TGTGCCAGCAGGACCCACGACAGCCCCGCTGAAGCTTTCTTT.

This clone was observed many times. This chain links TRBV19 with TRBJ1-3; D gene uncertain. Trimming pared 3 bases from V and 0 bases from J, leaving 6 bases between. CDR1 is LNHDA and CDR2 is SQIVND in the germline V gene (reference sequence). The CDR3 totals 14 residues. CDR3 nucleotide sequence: TGTGCCAGTAGTATGTTGGGCTCTGGAAACACCATATATTTT. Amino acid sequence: CASSMLGSGNTIYF. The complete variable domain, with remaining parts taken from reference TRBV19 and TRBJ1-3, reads DGGITQSPKYLFRKEGQNVTLSCEQNLNHDAMYWYRQDPGQGLRLIYYSQIVNDFQKGDIAEGYSVSREKKESFPLTVTSAQKNPTAFYLCASSMLGSGNTIYFGEGSWLTVV.

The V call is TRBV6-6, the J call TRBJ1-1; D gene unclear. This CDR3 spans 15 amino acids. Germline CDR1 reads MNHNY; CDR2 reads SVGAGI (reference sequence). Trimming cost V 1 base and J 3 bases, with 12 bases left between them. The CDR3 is CASSYLGRPDTEAFF. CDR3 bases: TGTGCCAGCAGTTACTTAGGACGGCCAGACACTGAAGCTTTCTTT.

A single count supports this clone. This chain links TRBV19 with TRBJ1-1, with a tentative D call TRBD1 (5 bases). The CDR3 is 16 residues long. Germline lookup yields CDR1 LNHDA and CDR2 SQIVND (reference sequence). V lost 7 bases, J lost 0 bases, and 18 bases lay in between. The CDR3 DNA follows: TGTGCCAGTACCTCAACGGGGGGGGTACTGAACACTGAAGCTTTCTTT. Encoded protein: CASTSTGGVLNTEAFF.

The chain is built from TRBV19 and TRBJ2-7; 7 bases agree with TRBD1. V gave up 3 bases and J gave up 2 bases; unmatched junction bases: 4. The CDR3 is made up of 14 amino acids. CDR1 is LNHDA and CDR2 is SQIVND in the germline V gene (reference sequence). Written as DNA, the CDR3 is TGTGCCAGTAGTATCGGGACAGTCCCCTACGAGCAGTACTTC. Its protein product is CASSIGTVPYEQYF.

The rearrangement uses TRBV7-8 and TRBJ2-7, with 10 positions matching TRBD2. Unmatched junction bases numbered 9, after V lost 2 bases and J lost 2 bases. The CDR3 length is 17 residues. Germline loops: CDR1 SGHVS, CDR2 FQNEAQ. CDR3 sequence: CASSLSSSGGLPYEQYF. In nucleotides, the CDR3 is TGTGCCAGCAGCTTAAGTTCTAGCGGGGGTTTACCCTACGAGCAGTACTTC.

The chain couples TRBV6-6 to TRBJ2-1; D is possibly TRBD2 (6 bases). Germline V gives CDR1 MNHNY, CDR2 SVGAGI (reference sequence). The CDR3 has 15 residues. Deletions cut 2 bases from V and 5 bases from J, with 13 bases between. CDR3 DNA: TGTGCCAGCAGTTACAGTTCGACGGGGGACAATGAGCAGTTCTTC. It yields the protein CASSYSSTGDNEQFF.

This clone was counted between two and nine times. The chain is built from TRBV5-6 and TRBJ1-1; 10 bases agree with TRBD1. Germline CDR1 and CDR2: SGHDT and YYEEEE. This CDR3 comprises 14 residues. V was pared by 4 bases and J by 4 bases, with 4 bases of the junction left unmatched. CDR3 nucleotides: TGTGCCAGCAGCCTGGGGACAGGGGTCACTGAAGCTTTCTTT. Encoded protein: CASSLGTGVTEAFF.

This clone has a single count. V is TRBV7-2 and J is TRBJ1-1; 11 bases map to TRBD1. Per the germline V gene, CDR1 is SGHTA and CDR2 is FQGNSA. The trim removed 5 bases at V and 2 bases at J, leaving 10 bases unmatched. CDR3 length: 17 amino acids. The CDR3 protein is CASSKRGTGGHNTEAFF. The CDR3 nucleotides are TGTGCCAGCAGCAAACGCGGGACAGGGGGGCACAACACTGAAGCTTTCTTT. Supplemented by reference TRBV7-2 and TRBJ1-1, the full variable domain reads GAGVSQSPSNKVTEKGKDVELRCDPISGHTALYWYRQSLGQGLEFLIYFQGNSAPDKSGLPSDRFSAERTGGSVSTLTIQRTQQEDSAVYLCASSKRGTGGHNTEAFFGQGTRLTVV.

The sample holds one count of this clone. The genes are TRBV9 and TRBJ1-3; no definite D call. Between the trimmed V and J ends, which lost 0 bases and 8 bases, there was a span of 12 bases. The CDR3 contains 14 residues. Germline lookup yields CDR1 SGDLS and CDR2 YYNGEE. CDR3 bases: TGTGCCAGCAGCGTAGAGTCAGTTGGGGACACCATATATTTT. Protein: CASSVESVGDTIYF.

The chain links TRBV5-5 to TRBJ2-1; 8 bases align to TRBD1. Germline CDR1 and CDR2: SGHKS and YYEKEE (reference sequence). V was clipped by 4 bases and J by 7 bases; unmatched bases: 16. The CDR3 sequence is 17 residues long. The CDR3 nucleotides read TGTGCCAGCAGCGGGGGGACAGGAACCCAAACCTCGAATGAGCAGTTCTTC. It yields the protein CASSGGTGTQTSNEQFF.

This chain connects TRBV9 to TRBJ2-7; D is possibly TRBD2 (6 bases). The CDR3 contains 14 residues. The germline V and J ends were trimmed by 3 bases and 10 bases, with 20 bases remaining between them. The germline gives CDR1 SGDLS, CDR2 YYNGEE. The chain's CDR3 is CASSAGEYEVTQYF. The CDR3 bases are TGTGCCAGCAGCGCGGGAGAATATGAGGTTACCCAGTACTTC.

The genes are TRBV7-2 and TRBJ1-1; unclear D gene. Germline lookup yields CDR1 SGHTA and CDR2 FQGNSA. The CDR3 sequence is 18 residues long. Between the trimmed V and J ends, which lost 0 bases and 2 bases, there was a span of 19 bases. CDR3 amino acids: CASSLAPEIVLGNTEAFF. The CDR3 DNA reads TGTGCCAGCAGCTTAGCGCCCGAAATTGTGTTGGGAAACACTGAAGCTTTCTTT. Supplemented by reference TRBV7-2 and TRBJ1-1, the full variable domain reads GAGVSQSPSNKVTEKGKDVELRCDPISGHTALYWYRQSLGQGLEFLIYFQGNSAPDKSGLPSDRFSAERTGGSVSTLTIQRTQQEDSAVYLCASSLAPEIVLGNTEAFFGQGTRLTVV.

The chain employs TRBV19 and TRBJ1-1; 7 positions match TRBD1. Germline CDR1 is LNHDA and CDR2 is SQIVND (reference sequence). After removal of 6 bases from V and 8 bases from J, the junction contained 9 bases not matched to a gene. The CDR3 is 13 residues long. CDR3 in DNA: TGTGCCAGTAGCTCGACAGGGACTAAAGAAGCTTTCTTT. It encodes CASSSTGTKEAFF.

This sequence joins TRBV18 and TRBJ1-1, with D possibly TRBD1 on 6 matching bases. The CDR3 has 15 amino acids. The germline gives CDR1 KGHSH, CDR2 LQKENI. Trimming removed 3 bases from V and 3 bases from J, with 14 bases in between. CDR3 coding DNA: TGTGCCAGCTCACCGGGGGACATAAGGGACACTGAAGCTTTCTTT. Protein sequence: CASSPGDIRDTEAFF.

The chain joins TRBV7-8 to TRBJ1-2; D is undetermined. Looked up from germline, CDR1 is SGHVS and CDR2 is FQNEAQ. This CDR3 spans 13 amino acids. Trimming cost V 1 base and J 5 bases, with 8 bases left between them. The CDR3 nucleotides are TGTGCCAGCAGCTTAGGCGTGGGATATGGCTACACCTTC. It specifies CASSLGVGYGYTF.

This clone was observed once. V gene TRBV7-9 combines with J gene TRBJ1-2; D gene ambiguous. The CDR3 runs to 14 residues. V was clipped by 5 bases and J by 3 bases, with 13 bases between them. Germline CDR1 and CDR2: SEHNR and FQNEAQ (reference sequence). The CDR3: CASSPVRRYYGYTF. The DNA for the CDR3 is TGTGCCAGCAGCCCTGTACGACGGTACTATGGCTACACCTTC.

CDR3 sequence reads: CASSFYEQYF. CDR3 nucleotide sequence: TGTGCCAGCAGCTTCTACGAGCAGTACTTC. The chain links TRBV5-4 to TRBJ2-7; D not certain. This CDR3 has 10 residues. Germline V gives CDR1 SGHNT, CDR2 YYREEE (reference sequence). V lost 2 bases and J 3 bases, leaving 0 bases between the germline ends.

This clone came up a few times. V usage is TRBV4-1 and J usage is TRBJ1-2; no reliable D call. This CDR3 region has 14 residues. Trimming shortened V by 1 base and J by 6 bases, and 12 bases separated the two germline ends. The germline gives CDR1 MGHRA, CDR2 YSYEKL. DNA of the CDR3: TGCGCCAGCAGCCAAGTTATGGGTGTAGATGGCTACACCTTC. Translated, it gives CASSQVMGVDGYTF.

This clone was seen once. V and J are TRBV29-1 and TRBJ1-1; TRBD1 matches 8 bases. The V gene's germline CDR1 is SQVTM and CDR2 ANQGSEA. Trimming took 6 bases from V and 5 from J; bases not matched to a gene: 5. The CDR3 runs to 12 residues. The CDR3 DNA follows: TGCAGCGTCCGGACAGGGAGTACTGAAGCTTTCTTT. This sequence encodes CSVRTGSTEAFF.

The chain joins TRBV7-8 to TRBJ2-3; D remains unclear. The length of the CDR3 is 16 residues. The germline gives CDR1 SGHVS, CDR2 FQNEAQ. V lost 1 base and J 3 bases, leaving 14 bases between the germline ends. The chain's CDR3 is CASSLEGPEITDTQYF. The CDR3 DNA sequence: TGTGCCAGCAGCTTAGAGGGCCCCGAGATAACAGATACGCAGTATTTT.